This passage covers 5 T cell receptor beta chains from one sample sequenced in a study of glioma-infiltrating T cells. The iRepertoire nested amplicon-rescue multiplex PCR amplified TCR alpha and beta CDR3s from RNA. TCRdb processed the multiplex PCR reads anew with MiXCR; each CDR3 protein has one entry. The data show more than 95,000 distinct CDR3 sequences, roughly 30% seen once. Source material: glioma tissue, nonneoplastic brain tissue, or PBMCs (not recorded which). All receptors derive from a human donor with low-grade glioma or glioblastoma, undergoing nonglioma brain surgery, or in good health (not recorded which).

Only one count was recorded for this clonotype. A single base separates this from a much larger clone, so it may be a read error. The J gene is TRBJ2-1, the V gene TRBV6-1; 10 nucleotides match TRBD2. The CDR3 totals 15 residues. With 10 bases clipped from V and 7 bases from J, the junction kept 13 bases outside the gene matches. Germline-derived CDR1 and CDR2 are MNHNS and SASEGT. The CDR3 coding sequence is TGTGCCATCGCCAAGTCAGCGGGGGGGCAAAATGAGCAGTTCTTC. Its translation: CAIAKSAGGQNEQFF.

For this clonotype: Given a much more abundant clone one base away, this may be a read error. The chain is built from TRBV4-1 and TRBJ1-2; 8 bases match TRBD1. CDR1 and CDR2 (germline): MGHRA, YSYEKL. The CDR3 spans 15 residues. The CDR3 DNA reads as TGCGCCAGCGGCCAAGACAGGGGTGAACCCTATGGCTACACCTTC. This translates into CASGQDRGEPYGYTF.

Ten or more counts support this clonotype. In DNA, the CDR3 is TGTGCCAGCAGCCCAGGGAGCGGGGACTATGGCTACACCTTC. It codes for CASSPGSGDYGYTF. The rearrangement joins TRBV7-3 to TRBJ1-2, with TRBD1 as a possible D gene (5 bases). Germline V gene sequence: CDR1 SGHTA, CDR2 FQGTGA. V was clipped by 5 bases and J by 3 bases, with 13 bases between them. This CDR3 region has 14 residues.

At least ten counts were recorded for this clonotype. The gene calls are TRBV3-1 and TRBJ1-4, with D maybe TRBD1 (6 bases). The CDR3 has 15 residues. Germline V CDR1 and CDR2: LGHDT, YNNKEL (reference sequence). V was shortened by 4 bases and J by 3 bases, with 12 bases between the two germline ends. The CDR3 sequence is CASSPRTEANEKLFF. DNA of the CDR3: TGTGCCAGCAGCCCAAGGACAGAAGCTAATGAAAAACTGTTTTTT.

The chain joins TRBV19 to TRBJ1-4, with 8 bases matching TRBD1. The CDR3 runs 15 residues. Germline lookup yields CDR1 LNHDA and CDR2 SQIVND (reference sequence). With V trimmed by 7 bases and J by 4 bases, 8 bases remained unmatched. The CDR3 DNA sequence: TGTGCCAGTATGGGGGACAGGAAGCTTAATGAAAAACTGTTTTTT. Protein sequence: CASMGDRKLNEKLFF.